This TCR beta chain was obtained from a study of T cell responses to AZD1222 COVID-19 vaccine. The study, taken as a whole, reports: In the spike-specific TCR repertoire, nearly half reportedly target unmutated variant regions.

The CDR3 is 14 residues long. With 2 bases clipped from V and 3 bases from J, the junction kept 5 bases outside the gene matches. Germline CDR1 reads GTSNPN; CDR2 reads SVGIG (reference sequence). Turning to this clone: Its antigen remains unknown.

The protocol was immunoSEQ multiplex PCR, while the TCRdb copy is restricted to in-frame clones and leaves out a portion. The data contain more than 95,000 clones, over 90% of them singletons. The starting material was peripheral blood, obtained on day 0 of AZD1222 vaccination. The V and J genes are TRBV30 and TRBJ2-7, with 9 bases lining up with TRBD1. This clonotype originated in an adult in good health. DNA for the CDR3: TGTGCCTGGAGTCACCGGGACAGGGTCTACGAGCAGTACTTC. It translates to CAWSHRDRVYEQYF.